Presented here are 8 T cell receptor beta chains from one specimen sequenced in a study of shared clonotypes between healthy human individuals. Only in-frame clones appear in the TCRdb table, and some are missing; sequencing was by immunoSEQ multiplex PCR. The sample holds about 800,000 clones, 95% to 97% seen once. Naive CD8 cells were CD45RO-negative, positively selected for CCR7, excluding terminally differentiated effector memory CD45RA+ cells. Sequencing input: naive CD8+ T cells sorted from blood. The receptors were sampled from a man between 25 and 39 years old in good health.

CDR3 DNA sequence: TGCAGTGCTATACAGGGAAACACCATATATTTT. It encodes CSAIQGNTIYF. The chain combines TRBV20-1 with TRBJ1-3; D remains ambiguous. The V gene's germline CDR1 is DFQATT and CDR2 SNEGSKA (reference sequence). The V end lost 4 bases, the J end lost 4 bases, and 5 bases lay between the germline ends. The CDR3 length is 11 residues.

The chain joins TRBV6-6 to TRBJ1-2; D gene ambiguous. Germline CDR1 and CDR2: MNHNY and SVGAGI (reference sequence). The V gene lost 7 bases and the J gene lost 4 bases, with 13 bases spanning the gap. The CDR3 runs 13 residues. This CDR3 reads CASTPAPGYGYTF. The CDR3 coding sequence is TGTGCCAGCACTCCAGCCCCGGGCTATGGCTACACCTTC.

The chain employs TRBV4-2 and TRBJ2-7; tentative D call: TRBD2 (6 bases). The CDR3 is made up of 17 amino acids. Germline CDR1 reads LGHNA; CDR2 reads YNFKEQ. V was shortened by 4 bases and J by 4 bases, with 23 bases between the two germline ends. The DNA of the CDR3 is TGTGCCAGCAGCCGATCCTTCAGATCTAGCGAGGAGTACGAGCAGTACTTC. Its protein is CASSRSFRSSEEYEQYF.

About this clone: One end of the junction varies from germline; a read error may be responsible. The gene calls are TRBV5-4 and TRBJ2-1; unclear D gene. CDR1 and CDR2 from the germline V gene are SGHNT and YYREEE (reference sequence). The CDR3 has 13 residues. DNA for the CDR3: TGTGCCAGCAGCGCACTCCAAGGTGGTATGGCTCTCTTC. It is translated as CASSALQGGMALF.

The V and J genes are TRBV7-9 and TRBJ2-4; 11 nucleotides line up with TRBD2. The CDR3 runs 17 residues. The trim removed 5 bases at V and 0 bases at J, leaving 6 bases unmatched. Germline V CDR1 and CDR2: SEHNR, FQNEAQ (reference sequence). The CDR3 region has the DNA TGTGCCAGCAGCCCCTCGGGACTAGCGGTAGCCAAAAACATTCAGTACTTC. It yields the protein CASSPSGLAVAKNIQYF. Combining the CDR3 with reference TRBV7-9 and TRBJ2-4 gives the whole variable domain DTGVSQNPRHKITKRGQNVTFRCDPISEHNRLYWYRQTLGQGPEFLTYFQNEAQLEKSRLLSDRFSAERPKGSFSTLEIQRTEQGDSAMYLCASSPSGLAVAKNIQYFGAGTRLSVL.

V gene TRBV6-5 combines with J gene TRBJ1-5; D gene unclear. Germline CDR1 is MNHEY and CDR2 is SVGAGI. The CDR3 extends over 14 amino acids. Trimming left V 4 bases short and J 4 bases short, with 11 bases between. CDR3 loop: CASSLGGPNQPQHF. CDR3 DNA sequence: TGTGCCAGCAGTTTGGGCGGACCAAATCAGCCCCAGCATTTT.

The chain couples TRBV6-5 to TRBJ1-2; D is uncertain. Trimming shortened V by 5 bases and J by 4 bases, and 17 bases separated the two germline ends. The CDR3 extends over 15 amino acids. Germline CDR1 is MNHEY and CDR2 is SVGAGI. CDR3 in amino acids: CASSTLPGRSYGYTF. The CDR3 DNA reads TGTGCCAGCAGTACCTTACCAGGCAGGTCCTATGGCTACACCTTC.

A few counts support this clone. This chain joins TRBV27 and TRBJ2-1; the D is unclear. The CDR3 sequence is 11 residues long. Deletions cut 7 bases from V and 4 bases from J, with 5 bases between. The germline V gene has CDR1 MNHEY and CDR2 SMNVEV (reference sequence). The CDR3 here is CASKWYNEQFF. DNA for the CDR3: TGTGCCAGCAAATGGTACAATGAGCAGTTCTTC.